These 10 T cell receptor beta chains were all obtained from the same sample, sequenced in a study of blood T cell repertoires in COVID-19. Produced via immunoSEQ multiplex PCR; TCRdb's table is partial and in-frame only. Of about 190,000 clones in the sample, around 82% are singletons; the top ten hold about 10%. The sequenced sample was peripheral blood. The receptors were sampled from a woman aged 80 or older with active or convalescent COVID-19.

The CDR3 sequence: CASSPSGQGGSPLHF. CDR3 nucleotides: TGTGCCAGCAGCCCCAGTGGACAGGGAGGATCACCCCTCCACTTT. This chain connects TRBV5-4 to TRBJ1-6; 8 bases match TRBD1. The J segment lost 10 bases and the V segment lost 4 bases, leaving 10 bases of the junction unmatched. The CDR3 extends over 15 amino acids. Germline CDR1 is SGHNT and CDR2 is YYREEE (reference sequence).

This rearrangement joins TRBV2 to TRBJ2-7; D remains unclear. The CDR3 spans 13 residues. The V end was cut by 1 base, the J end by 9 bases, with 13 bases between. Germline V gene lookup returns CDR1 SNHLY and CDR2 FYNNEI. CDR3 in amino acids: CASSEVAGGAQYF. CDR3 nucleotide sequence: TGTGCCAGCAGTGAAGTGGCCGGCGGAGCGCAGTACTTC.

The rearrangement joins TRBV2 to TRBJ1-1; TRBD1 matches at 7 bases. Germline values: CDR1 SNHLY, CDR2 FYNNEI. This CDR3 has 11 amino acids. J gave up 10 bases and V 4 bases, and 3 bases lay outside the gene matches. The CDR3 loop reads CASSVDRVAFF. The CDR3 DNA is TGTGCCAGCAGTGTCGACAGGGTAGCTTTCTTT.

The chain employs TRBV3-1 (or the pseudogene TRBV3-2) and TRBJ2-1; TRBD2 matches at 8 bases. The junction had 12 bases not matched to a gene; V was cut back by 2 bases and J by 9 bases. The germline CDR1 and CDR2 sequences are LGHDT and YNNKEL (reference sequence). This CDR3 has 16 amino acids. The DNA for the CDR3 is TGTGCCAGCAGCCAATTTGCGGGAGGCGGTTACGTTGAGCAGTTCTTC. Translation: CASSQFAGGGYVEQFF.

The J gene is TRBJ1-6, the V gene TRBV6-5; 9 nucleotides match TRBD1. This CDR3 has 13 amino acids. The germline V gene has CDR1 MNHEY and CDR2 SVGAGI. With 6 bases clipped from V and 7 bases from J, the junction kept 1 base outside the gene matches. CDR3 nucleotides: TGTGCCAGCAGGGGGACAGGGAATTCACCCCTCCACTTT. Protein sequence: CASRGTGNSPLHF.

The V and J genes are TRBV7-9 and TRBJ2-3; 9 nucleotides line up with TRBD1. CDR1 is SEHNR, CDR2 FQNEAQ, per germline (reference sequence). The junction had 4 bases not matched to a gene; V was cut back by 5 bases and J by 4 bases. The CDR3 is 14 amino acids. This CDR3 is CASSPRTGADTQYF. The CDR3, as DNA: TGTGCCAGCAGCCCGCGGACAGGGGCAGATACGCAGTATTTT.

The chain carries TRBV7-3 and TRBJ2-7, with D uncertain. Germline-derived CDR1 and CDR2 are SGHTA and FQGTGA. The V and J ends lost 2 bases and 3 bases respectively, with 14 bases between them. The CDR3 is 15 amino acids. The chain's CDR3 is CASSLAPSNSYEQYF. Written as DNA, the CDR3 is TGTGCCAGCAGCTTAGCCCCTTCCAACAGCTACGAGCAGTACTTC.

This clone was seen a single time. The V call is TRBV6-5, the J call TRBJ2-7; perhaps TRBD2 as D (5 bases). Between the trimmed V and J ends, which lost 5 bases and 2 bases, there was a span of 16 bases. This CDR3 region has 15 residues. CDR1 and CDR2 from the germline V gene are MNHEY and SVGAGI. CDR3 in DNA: TGTGCCAGCAGTCCTCTCGGAGGATACACCTACGAGCAGTACTTC. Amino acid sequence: CASSPLGGYTYEQYF.

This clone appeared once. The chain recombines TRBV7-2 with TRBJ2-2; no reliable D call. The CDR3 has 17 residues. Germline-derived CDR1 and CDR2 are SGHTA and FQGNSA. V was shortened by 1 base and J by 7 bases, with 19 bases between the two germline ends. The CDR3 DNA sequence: TGTGCCAGCAGCTTAGTCTCGGGTTTTCCTTTGGTCGGGGAGCTGTTTTTT. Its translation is CASSLVSGFPLVGELFF.

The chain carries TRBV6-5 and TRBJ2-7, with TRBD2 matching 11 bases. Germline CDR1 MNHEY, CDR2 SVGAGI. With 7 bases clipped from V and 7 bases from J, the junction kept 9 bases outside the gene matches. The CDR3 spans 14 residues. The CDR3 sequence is CASIYSGRAGEQYF. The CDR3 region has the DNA TGTGCCAGCATTTATAGCGGGAGGGCGGGTGAGCAGTACTTC.